Below are 27 T cell receptor beta chains sequenced from a single sample in a study of memory CD4+ T cells and cytomegalovirus serostatus. Single viable CD3+CD4+CD8-CD45RO+ cells were sorted as the memory CD4+ T cells. Generated by immunoSEQ multiplex PCR, the TCRdb table keeps only in-frame clones and is missing some. Of 55,000 to 60,000 clones detected, around 80% appear once; the ten largest clones hold 1% to 1.2%. Input material: memory CD4+ T cells from blood. These receptors all come from an adult in good health and CMV-seronegative.

The V call is TRBV11-1, the J call TRBJ2-5; 7 bases fit TRBD2. There are 13 residues in the CDR3. Trimming cost V 10 bases and J 5 bases; bases outside gene matches: 10. Germline V gene lookup returns CDR1 SGHAT and CDR2 FQDESV (reference sequence). In DNA, the CDR3 is TGTGCCACGTCAAGGGGCGGGAGCGAGACCCAGTACTTC. The encoded protein is CATSRGGSETQYF.

This chain uses TRBV9 with TRBJ1-3; D remains unclear. The V end was cut by 1 base, the J end by 2 bases, with 10 bases between. Germline V CDR1 and CDR2: SGDLS, YYNGEE. The CDR3 sequence is 15 residues long. This chain's CDR3 is CASSVNNLPGNTIYF. The DNA for the CDR3 is TGTGCCAGCAGCGTAAACAATTTACCTGGAAACACCATATATTTT.

This clone showed up just once. The J gene is TRBJ2-1, the V gene TRBV7-2; TRBD2 agrees at 13 bases. The junction had 8 bases not matched to a gene; V was cut back by 3 bases and J by 12 bases. CDR1 is SGHTA, CDR2 FQGNSA, per germline. The CDR3 is made up of 15 amino acids. The CDR3 DNA reads TGTGCCAGCAGCTTGGAAACTAGCGGGAGGGTATCGCAGTTCTTC. Translation: CASSLETSGRVSQFF.

This clone showed up just a few times. The chain employs TRBV29-1 and TRBJ2-5, with 7 bases that match TRBD2. Germline CDR1 is SQVTM and CDR2 is ANQGSEA. Losses at the gene ends were 4 bases for V and 3 bases for J; bases not matched to a gene: 8. The CDR3 covers 14 residues. CDR3 protein: CSVGMGGKKETQYF. In nucleotides, the CDR3 is TGCAGCGTTGGTATGGGAGGGAAGAAAGAGACCCAGTACTTC.

J is TRBJ1-2 and V is TRBV5-6; the D gene is possibly TRBD1 (6 bases). CDR3 length: 13 amino acids. With 0 bases removed from V and 8 bases from J, the gap between germline ends came to 11 bases. The germline V gene encodes CDR1 SGHDT and CDR2 YYEEEE. The CDR3 region is CASSLAGQKGYTF. The DNA of the CDR3 is TGTGCCAGCAGCTTGGCGGGACAAAAGGGCTACACCTTC.

This rearrangement joins TRBV30 to TRBJ2-4, with D hard to call. Germline loops: CDR1 GTSNPN, CDR2 SVGIG (reference sequence). The CDR3 sequence is 14 residues long. V was cut by 0 bases and J by 2 bases, with 8 bases left in between. The DNA for the CDR3 is TGTGCCTGGAGTGTAAGCCTACCCAAAAACATTCAGTACTTC. The encoded protein is CAWSVSLPKNIQYF. The whole variable domain, remainder taken from reference TRBV30 and TRBJ2-4, is SQTIHQWPATLVQPVGSPLSLECTVEGTSNPNLYWYRQAAGRGLQLLFYSVGIGQISSEVPQNLSASRPQDRQFILSSKKLLLSDSGFYLCAWSVSLPKNIQYFGAGTRLSVL.

The rearrangement links TRBV30 to TRBJ1-6, with TRBD1 identical over 7 bases. This CDR3 is 12 amino acids long. V lost 2 bases, J lost 18 bases, and 10 bases stayed unmatched. Germline V lookup: CDR1 GTSNPN, CDR2 SVGIG (reference sequence). In nucleotides, the CDR3 is TGTGCCTGGAGTCAATCAGGGGGAAAAACCCACTTT. Its protein product is CAWSQSGGKTHF.

V is TRBV11-2 and J is TRBJ1-1; 7 bases fit TRBD1. This CDR3 contains 15 residues. Germline-derived CDR1 and CDR2 are SGHAT and FQNNGV. The junction had 5 bases not matched to a gene; V was cut back by 3 bases and J by 1 base. CDR3 amino acids: CASSLIRGKNTEAFF. CDR3 DNA sequence: TGTGCCAGCAGCTTGATCAGGGGGAAGAACACTGAAGCTTTCTTT.

The gene calls are TRBV14 and TRBJ2-1; 8 bases line up with TRBD2. The CDR3 totals 13 residues. Trimming cost V 2 bases and J 15 bases; bases outside gene matches: 9. Germline CDR1 reads SGHDN; CDR2 reads FVKESK. The CDR3 region is CASSQLSSGSPFF. Written as DNA, the CDR3 is TGTGCCAGCAGCCAACTCTCAAGCGGGAGTCCGTTCTTC. Together with reference TRBV14 and TRBJ2-1, the CDR3 gives the full variable domain: EAGVTQFPSHSVIEKGQTVTLRCDPISGHDNLYWYRRVMGKEIKFLLHFVKESKQDESGMPNNRFLAERTGGTYSTLKVQPAELEDSGVYFCASSQLSSGSPFFGPGTRLTVL.

In its sample, this clone was seen a few times. The chain uses TRBV5-4 and TRBJ2-7; 8 nucleotides agree with TRBD2. Trimming took 7 bases from V and 0 from J; bases not matched to a gene: 6. Germline CDR1 and CDR2: SGHNT and YYREEE (reference sequence). The CDR3 covers 14 residues. This CDR3 reads CASGTSGDSYEQYF. The CDR3 DNA sequence: TGTGCCAGCGGAACTAGCGGCGACTCCTACGAGCAGTACTTC.

The chain links TRBV10-3 to TRBJ2-1, with a weak D call TRBD2 (7 bases). Germline V gene data show CDR1 as ENHRY and CDR2 as SYGVKD. The length of the CDR3 is 15 residues. The V end was cut by 0 bases, the J end by 7 bases, with 13 bases between. The CDR3 is CAISESEGGSNEQFF. The CDR3 nucleotides read TGTGCCATCAGTGAGTCGGAGGGGGGGAGTAATGAGCAGTTCTTC.

The J gene is TRBJ1-1, the V gene TRBV4-1; perhaps TRBD1 as D (5 bases). Trimming shortened V by 5 bases and J by 4 bases, and 17 bases separated the two germline ends. CDR1 and CDR2 (germline): MGHRA, YSYEKL. There are 15 residues in the CDR3. CDR3 DNA: TGCGCCAGCAGCTCACGTCGGAACGGGGGCACTGAAGCTTTCTTT. As protein: CASSSRRNGGTEAFF.

The chain carries TRBV6-1 and TRBJ1-5, with D uncertain. The CDR3 spans 14 residues. V was cut by 6 bases and J by 0 bases, with 9 bases left in between. From germline, CDR1 is MNHNS and CDR2 SASEGT. The CDR3 region has the DNA TGTGCCAGCAGCTTTTCGAATAGCAATCAGCCCCAGCATTTT. As protein: CASSFSNSNQPQHF.

The chain employs TRBV29-1 and TRBJ2-5; D ambiguous. The V gene's germline CDR1 is SQVTM and CDR2 ANQGSEA. This CDR3 contains 13 residues. V lost 6 bases, J lost 0 bases, and 11 bases lay in between. The CDR3 protein is CSVRHGYQETQYF. The CDR3, as DNA: TGCAGCGTCCGACATGGTTACCAAGAGACCCAGTACTTC.

Here the CDR3 reads CASSLGLPPYEQYF. In nucleotides, the CDR3 is TGCGCCAGCAGCTTGGGGCTTCCTCCCTACGAGCAGTACTTC. This chain uses TRBV5-1 with TRBJ2-7; no clear D gene. Per germline, CDR1 SGHRS and CDR2 YFSETQ. V shed 0 bases and J shed 2 bases, with 9 bases lying between them. The length of the CDR3 is 14 residues.

The CDR3 sequence: CASSLTSRGLEKLFF. CDR3 DNA sequence: TGCGCCAGCAGCTTGACTAGCAGGGGGCTGGAAAAACTGTTTTTT. This chain uses TRBV5-1 with TRBJ1-4; 8 bases line up with TRBD1. The CDR3 extends over 15 amino acids. CDR1 SGHRS and CDR2 YFSETQ come from the germline V gene. With V trimmed by 1 base and J by 8 bases, 7 bases remained unmatched.

The chain combines TRBV13 with TRBJ1-3; no clear D. This CDR3 has 16 residues. Germline V gene sequence: CDR1 PRHDT, CDR2 FYEKMQ (reference sequence). V was cut by 5 bases and J by 4 bases, with 18 bases left in between. CDR3 coding DNA: TGTGCCAGCAGCACCACCCCAGGTGTCAGGGGAAACACCATATATTTT. It encodes CASSTTPGVRGNTIYF.

The chain employs TRBV6-1 and TRBJ2-7; 7 nucleotides match TRBD2. From germline, CDR1 is MNHNS and CDR2 SASEGT. The V and J ends lost 7 bases and 5 bases, in that order; junction bases with no gene match: 11. This CDR3 has 14 amino acids. The CDR3 coding sequence is TGTGCCAGCATACGACCGGGAGGTAACAACGAGCAGTACTTC. Encoded protein: CASIRPGGNNEQYF.

This chain joins TRBV29-1 and TRBJ2-1, with 9 bases identical to TRBD1. The CDR3 runs 15 residues. The J segment lost 3 bases and the V segment lost 1 base, leaving 4 bases of the junction unmatched. Germline CDR1 reads SQVTM; CDR2 reads ANQGSEA. DNA for the CDR3: TGCAGCGTTGAAGGGACAGGGGAGAACTACAATGAGCAGTTCTTC. It encodes CSVEGTGENYNEQFF.

V and J are TRBV5-1 and TRBJ1-4, with D possibly TRBD1 on 6 matching bases. With 4 bases removed from V and 5 bases from J, the gap between germline ends came to 15 bases. Germline CDR1 is SGHRS and CDR2 is YFSETQ. The CDR3 consists of 15 residues. CDR3 protein: CASSPQGLANEKLFF. The CDR3 DNA reads TGCGCCAGCAGCCCCCAGGGGCTTGCAAATGAAAAACTGTTTTTT.

A note on this clone: The CDR3 carries no conserved terminal phenylalanine or tryptophan, so it likely arises from a read error. No DNA is shown, since the ends of the CDR3 on it are uncertain; the CDR3 is the one TCRdb lists. V gene TRBV28 combines with J gene TRBJ2-3; TRBD2, the table's D call, was not compared with the DNA. Germline V CDR1 and CDR2: MDHEN, SYDVKM. A total of 14 residues make up the CDR3, ends included. This CDR3 reads CASSSHDLPGLASQ.

The chain uses TRBV9 and TRBJ2-3; D may be TRBD2 (5 bases). CDR3 length: 15 residues. V lost 1 base, J lost 0 bases, and 9 bases lay in between. The V gene's germline CDR1 is SGDLS and CDR2 YYNGEE. CDR3 sequence reads: CASSVQAVSTDTQYF. DNA of the CDR3: TGTGCCAGCAGCGTACAAGCGGTTAGCACAGATACGCAGTATTTT.

This clone occurred once. This chain links TRBV30 with TRBJ2-4; TRBD2 matches 9 bases. This CDR3 has 15 amino acids. Germline V gene sequence: CDR1 GTSNPN, CDR2 SVGIG (reference sequence). The V gene end was trimmed by 4 bases and the J gene end by 6 bases; junction bases not matched to a gene: 10. The CDR3 region is CAWTWGGAGGNIQYF. CDR3 nucleotides: TGTGCCTGGACTTGGGGTGGAGCGGGAGGAAACATTCAGTACTTC.

The chain employs TRBV10-2 and TRBJ2-1, with 10 bases aligning to TRBD2. The germline V gene encodes CDR1 WSHSY and CDR2 SAAADI. V dropped 8 bases and J dropped 0; count of bases not matched to a gene: 28. The CDR3 is made up of 23 amino acids. The CDR3 DNA reads TGCGCCAGCGGTCAGGGTAGGGGTCAAGGAGCGGGAGGGCCGAAGAGCTCCTACAATGAGCAGTTCTTC. Its translation is CASGQGRGQGAGGPKSSYNEQFF.

Regarding this clone: A junction boundary mismatches the germline segment, possibly from a read error. Within the sample, other DNA sequences also encode this same CDR3. The rearrangement joins TRBV6-5 to TRBJ2-7; D may match TRBD1 or TRBD2 (5 bases each). The CDR3 has 14 residues. The germline V gene encodes CDR1 MNHEY and CDR2 SVGAGI. This CDR3 reads CASSYSRGAYEQYF. CDR3 DNA: TGTGCCAGCAGCTACTCCCGGGGCGCCTACGAGCAGTACTTC.

This sequence joins TRBV29-1 and TRBJ2-1; D unresolved. The CDR3 totals 12 residues. The ends were cut back, 4 bases at V and 4 bases at J, with 8 bases in the middle. Germline V gene sequence: CDR1 SQVTM, CDR2 ANQGSEA. CDR3 DNA sequence: TGCAGCGTTGCGGCAGGATACAATGAGCAGTTCTTC. It translates to CSVAAGYNEQFF.

The chain links TRBV19 to TRBJ1-2, with 8 bases lining up with TRBD1. V lost 7 bases to trimming and J lost 2 bases; unmatched junction nucleotides: 3. The CDR3 is made up of 13 amino acids. Germline lookup yields CDR1 LNHDA and CDR2 SQIVND (reference sequence). DNA for the CDR3: TGTGCCAGTACCGGGACAGGAAACTATGGCTACACCTTC. The encoded protein is CASTGTGNYGYTF.